This T cell receptor beta chain stems from a study of blood T cell repertoires in COVID-19 (dated by TCRdb to 2018 to 2020). Regarding the complete study: Samples from collaborators originated in the United States, Italy and Spain and spanned both the acute and convalescent phases of COVID-19. The dataset comprised deeply sampled blood TCRbeta repertoires from subjects exposed to, actively infected with, or recovered from COVID-19. Where HLA class I and class II types were available, the types were taken from metadata supplied by the sample provider, not from assay-based typing. The prospective study material was composed of cDNA or gDNA derived from T cells, B-cell-depleted T cells, or PBMCs. A freely available public database, intended as a resource for researchers studying the immune response to SARS-CoV-2, is where the repertoires were released. The sample metadata nearly always contained a de-identified subject ID, COVID-19 status, age in years and sex. Samples came from the ongoing ImmuneRACE study (first 160 participants) plus 1,254 subjects from 6 global collaborators.

Each collaborating institution followed its own protocols to collect whole blood in K2EDTA tubes. For TCRbeta analysis, collaborators shipped samples in one of three forms: frozen whole blood, isolated PBMCs, or DNA extracted from either of those sample types. Here is what the overall study found, with its caveats: The amount of clinical and demographic metadata varied by source and participant and was provided uncurated.

Taken from the germline V gene (reference sequence), the CDR1 and CDR2 loops are SEHNR and FQNEAQ. Unmatched junction bases come to 5, with V trimmed by 4 bases and J by 4 bases. The CDR3 spans 15 residues, from the cysteine through the phenylalanine. This entry keeps only the CDR3 DNA: 45 bases, framed from base 1. This clone came up a few times. Its antigen is still unknown. Within one base of it there is no much larger clone, and no base qualities were kept. TCRbeta CDR3 regions were amplified from genomic DNA by means of the immunoSEQ Assay, a bias-controlled multiplex PCR. From the authors' description of their analysis: Nucleated cell counts per sample were estimated from amplification of reference gene primers within the assay. Sequence reads were collapsed and filtered to measure the absolute abundance of every unique TCRbeta CDR3 rearrangement. For each sample, productive Simpson clonality was calculated as the square root of Simpson's diversity index over productive rearrangements. Entries here come from immuneACCESS through TCRdb and include only in-frame sequences with V and J called. Some clones fail to appear in such tables; in the studies checked, an unresolved V gene covers under half of the shortfall, and the cause of the remainder is unknown. The D gene and trimming were derived from the DNA, and the V and J assignments and clone size from that table. Counted in this sample were about 400,000 clones; about 90% of them appeared once. 1.2% of the sample is in the top ten clones.

This TCR was recovered from a man aged 40-49 years with acute or convalescent COVID-19. The sample was peripheral blood. This sequence uses TRBV7-9 and TRBJ2-5; 11 nucleotides in the junction match TRBD2. The CDR3 region reads CASSSTSGTAETQYF. The nucleotide sequence reads TGTGCCAGCAGCTCGACTAGCGGGACCGCAGAGACCCAGTACTTC.